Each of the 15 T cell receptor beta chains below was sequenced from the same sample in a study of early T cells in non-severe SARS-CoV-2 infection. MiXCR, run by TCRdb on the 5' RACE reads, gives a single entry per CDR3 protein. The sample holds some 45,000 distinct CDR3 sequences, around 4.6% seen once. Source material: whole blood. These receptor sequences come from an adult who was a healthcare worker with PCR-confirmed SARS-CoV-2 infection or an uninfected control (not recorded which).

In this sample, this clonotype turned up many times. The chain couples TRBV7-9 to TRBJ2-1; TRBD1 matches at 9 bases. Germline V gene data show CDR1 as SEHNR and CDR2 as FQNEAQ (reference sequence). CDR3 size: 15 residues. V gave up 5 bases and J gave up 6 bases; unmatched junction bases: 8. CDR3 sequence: CASSLGQGRPNEQFF. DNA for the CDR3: TGTGCCAGCAGCCTCGGACAGGGGCGGCCCAATGAGCAGTTCTTC. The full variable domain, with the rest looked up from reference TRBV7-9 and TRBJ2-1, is DTGVSQNPRHKITKRGQNVTFRCDPISEHNRLYWYRQTLGQGPEFLTYFQNEAQLEKSRLLSDRFSAERPKGSFSTLEIQRTEQGDSAMYLCASSLGQGRPNEQFFGPGTRLTVL.

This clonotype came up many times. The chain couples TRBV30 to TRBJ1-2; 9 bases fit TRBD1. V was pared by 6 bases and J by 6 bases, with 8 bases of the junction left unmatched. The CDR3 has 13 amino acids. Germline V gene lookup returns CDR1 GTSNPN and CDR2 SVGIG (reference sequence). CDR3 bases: TGTGCCTGCGATAAACAGGGGGCGGATGGCTACACCTTC. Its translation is CACDKQGADGYTF. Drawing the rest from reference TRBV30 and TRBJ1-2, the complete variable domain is SQTIHQWPATLVQPVGSPLSLECTVEGTSNPNLYWYRQAAGRGLQLLFYSVGIGQISSEVPQNLSASRPQDRQFILSSKKLLLSDSGFYLCACDKQGADGYTFGSGTRLTVV.

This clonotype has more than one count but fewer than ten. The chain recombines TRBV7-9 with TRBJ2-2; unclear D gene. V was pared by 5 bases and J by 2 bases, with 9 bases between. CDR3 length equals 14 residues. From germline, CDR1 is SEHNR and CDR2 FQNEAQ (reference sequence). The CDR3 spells CASSLISNTGELFF. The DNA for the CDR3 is TGTGCCAGCAGCCTTATCAGTAACACCGGGGAGCTGTTTTTT.

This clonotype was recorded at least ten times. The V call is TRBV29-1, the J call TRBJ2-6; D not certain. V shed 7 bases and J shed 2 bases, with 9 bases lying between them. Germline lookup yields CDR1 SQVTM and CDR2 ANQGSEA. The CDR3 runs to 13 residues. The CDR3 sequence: CSAGWTGANVLTF. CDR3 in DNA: TGCAGCGCTGGGTGGACTGGGGCCAACGTCCTGACTTTC.

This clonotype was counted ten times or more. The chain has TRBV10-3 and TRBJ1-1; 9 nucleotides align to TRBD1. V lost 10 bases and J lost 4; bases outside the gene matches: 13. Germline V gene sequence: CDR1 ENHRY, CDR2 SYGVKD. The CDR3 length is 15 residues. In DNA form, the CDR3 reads TGTGCCACCACTACAGGGGGCGCGAAGGGCACTGAAGCTTTCTTT. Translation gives CATTTGGAKGTEAFF.

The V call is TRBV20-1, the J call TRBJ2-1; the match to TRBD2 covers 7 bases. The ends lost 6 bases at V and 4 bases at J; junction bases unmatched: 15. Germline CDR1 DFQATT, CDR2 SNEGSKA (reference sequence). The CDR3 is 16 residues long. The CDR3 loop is CSAWLSGSLIYNEQFF. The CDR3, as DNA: TGCAGTGCCTGGCTTAGCGGGTCCTTGATTTACAATGAGCAGTTCTTC.

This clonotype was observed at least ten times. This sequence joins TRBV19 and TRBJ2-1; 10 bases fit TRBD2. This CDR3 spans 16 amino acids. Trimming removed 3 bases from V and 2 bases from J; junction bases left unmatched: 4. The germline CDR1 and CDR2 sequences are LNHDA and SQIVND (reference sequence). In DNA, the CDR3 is TGTGCCAGTAGTATCCTAAGCGGGGGGGCCTACAATGAGCAGTTCTTC. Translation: CASSILSGGAYNEQFF. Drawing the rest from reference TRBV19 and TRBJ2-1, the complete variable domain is DGGITQSPKYLFRKEGQNVTLSCEQNLNHDAMYWYRQDPGQGLRLIYYSQIVNDFQKGDIAEGYSVSREKKESFPLTVTSAQKNPTAFYLCASSILSGGAYNEQFFGPGTRLTVL.

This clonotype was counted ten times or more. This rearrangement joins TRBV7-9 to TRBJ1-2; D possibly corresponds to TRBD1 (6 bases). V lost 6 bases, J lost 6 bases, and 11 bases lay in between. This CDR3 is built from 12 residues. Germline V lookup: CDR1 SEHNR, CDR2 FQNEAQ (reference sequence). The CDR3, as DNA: TGTGCCAGCAGGGAAACAGGGCATGGCTACACCTTC. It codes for CASRETGHGYTF.

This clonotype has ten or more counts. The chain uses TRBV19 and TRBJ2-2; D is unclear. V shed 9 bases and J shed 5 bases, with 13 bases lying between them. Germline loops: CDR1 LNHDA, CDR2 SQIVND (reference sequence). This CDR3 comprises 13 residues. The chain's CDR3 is CASTKLGTGELFF. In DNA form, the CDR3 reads TGTGCCAGCACGAAACTTGGTACCGGGGAGCTGTTTTTT.

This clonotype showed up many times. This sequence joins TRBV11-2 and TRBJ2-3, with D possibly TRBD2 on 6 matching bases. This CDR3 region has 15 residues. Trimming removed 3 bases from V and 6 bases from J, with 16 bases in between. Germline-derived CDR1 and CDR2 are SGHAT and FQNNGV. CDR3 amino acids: CASSFQRVDGDTQYF. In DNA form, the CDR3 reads TGTGCCAGCAGCTTTCAGCGGGTGGATGGTGATACGCAGTATTTT.

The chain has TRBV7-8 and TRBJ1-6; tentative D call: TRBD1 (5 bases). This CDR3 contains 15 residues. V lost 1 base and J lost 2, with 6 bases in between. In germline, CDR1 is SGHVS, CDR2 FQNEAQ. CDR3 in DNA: TGTGCCAGCAGCTTAGACAGGCCCTATAATTCACCCCTCCACTTT. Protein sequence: CASSLDRPYNSPLHF. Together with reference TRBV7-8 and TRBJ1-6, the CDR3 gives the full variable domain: GAGVSQSPRYKVAKRGQDVALRCDPISGHVSLFWYQQALGQGPEFLTYFQNEAQLDKSGLPSDRFFAERPEGSVSTLKIQRTQQEDSAVYLCASSLDRPYNSPLHFGNGTRLTVT.

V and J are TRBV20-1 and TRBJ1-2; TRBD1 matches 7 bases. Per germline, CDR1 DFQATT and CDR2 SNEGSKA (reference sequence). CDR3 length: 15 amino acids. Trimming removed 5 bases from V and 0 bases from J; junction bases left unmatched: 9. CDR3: CSADTGTAANYGYTF. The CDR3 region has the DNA TGCAGTGCTGACACCGGGACAGCAGCTAACTATGGCTACACCTTC.

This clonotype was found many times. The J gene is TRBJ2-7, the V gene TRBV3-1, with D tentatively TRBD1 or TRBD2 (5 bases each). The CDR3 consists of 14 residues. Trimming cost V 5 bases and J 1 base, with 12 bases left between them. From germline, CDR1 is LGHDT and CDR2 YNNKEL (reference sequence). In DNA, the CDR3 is TGTGCCAGCAGCTCCGGGACCCGTTCCTACGAGCAGTACTTC. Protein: CASSSGTRSYEQYF.

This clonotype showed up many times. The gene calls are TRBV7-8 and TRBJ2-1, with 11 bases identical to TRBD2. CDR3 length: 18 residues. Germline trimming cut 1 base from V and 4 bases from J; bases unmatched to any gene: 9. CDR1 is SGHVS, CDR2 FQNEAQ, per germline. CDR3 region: CASSLVAGGPSPYNEQFF. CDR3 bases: TGTGCCAGCAGCTTAGTAGCGGGGGGGCCTTCCCCTTACAATGAGCAGTTCTTC.

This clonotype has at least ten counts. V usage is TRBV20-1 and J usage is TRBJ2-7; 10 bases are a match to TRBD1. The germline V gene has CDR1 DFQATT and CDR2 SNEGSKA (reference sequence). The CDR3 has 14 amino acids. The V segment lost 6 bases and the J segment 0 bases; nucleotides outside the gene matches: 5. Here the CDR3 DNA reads TGCAGTGCCCAGGGACAGGGGAGCTCCTACGAGCAGTACTTC. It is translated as CSAQGQGSSYEQYF.